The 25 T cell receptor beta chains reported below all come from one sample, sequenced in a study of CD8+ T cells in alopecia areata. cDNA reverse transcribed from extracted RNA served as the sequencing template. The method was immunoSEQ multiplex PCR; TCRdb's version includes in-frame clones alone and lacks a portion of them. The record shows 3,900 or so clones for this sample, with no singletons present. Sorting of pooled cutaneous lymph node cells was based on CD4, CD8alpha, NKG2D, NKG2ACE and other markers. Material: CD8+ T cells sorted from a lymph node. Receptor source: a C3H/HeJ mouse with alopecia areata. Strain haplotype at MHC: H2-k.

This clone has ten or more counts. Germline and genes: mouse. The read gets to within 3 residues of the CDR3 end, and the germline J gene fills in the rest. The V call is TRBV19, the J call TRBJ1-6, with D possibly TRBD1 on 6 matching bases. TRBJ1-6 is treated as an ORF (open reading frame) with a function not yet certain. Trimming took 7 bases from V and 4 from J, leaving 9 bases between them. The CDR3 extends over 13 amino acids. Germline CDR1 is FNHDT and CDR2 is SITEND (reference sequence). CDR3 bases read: TGTGCCAGCGGGACATCTTATAATTCGCCC. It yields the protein CASGTSYNSP. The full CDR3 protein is CASGTSYNSPLYF.

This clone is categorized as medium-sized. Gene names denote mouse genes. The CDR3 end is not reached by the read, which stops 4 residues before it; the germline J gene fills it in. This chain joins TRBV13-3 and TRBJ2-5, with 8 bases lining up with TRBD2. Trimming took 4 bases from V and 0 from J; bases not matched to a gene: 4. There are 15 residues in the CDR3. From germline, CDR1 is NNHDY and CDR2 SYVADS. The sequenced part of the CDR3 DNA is TGTGCCAGCAGTAACTGGGGGATTAACCAAGAC. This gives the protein CASSNWGINQD. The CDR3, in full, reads CASSNWGINQDTQYF.

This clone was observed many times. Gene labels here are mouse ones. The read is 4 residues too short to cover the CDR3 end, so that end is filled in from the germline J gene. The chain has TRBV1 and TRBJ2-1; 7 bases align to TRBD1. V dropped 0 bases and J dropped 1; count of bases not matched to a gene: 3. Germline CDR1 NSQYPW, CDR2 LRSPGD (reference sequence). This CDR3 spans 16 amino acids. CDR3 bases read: TGCACCTGCAGTGCAGAGTCGGGACAGAACTATGCT. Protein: CTCSAESGQNYA. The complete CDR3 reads CTCSAESGQNYAEQFF. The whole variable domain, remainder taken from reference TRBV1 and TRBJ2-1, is VTLLEQNPRWRLVPRGQAVNLRCILKNSQYPWMSWYQQDLQKQLQWLFTLRSPGDKEVKSLPGADYLATRVTDTELRLQVANMSQGRTLYCTCSAESGQNYAEQFFGPGTRLTVL.

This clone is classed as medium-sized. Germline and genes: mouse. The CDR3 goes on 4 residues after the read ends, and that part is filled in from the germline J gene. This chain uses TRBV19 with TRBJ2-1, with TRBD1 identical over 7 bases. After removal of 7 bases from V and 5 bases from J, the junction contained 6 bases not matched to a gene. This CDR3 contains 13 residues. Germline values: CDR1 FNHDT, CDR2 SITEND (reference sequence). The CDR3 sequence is CASETGSNAEQFF. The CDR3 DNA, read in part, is TGTGCCAGCGAGACAGGGAGCAATGCT.

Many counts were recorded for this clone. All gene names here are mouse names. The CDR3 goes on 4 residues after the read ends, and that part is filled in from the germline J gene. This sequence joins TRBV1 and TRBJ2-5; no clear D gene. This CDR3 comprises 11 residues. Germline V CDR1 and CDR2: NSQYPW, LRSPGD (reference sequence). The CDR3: CTCSARDTQYF. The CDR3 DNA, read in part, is TGCACCTGCAGTGCGAGGGAC. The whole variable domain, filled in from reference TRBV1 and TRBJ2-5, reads VTLLEQNPRWRLVPRGQAVNLRCILKNSQYPWMSWYQQDLQKQLQWLFTLRSPGDKEVKSLPGADYLATRVTDTELRLQVANMSQGRTLYCTCSARDTQYFGPGTRLLVL.

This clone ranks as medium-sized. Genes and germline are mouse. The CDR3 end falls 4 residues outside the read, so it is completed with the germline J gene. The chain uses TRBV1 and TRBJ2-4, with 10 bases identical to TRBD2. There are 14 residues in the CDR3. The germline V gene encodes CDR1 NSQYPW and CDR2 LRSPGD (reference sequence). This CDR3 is CTCSAALGGNTLYF. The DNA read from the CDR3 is TGCACCTGCAGTGCAGCACTGGGGGGGAAC.

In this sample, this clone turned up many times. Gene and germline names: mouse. The CDR3 loop is CASGEGTAYEQYF. CDR3 DNA (partial): TGTGCCAGCGGTGAAGGGACAGCCTAT. The V gene is TRBV13-2, the J gene TRBJ2-7; 7 bases fit TRBD1. The read gets to within 4 residues of the CDR3 end, and the germline J gene fills in the rest. Germline assignment: CDR1 NNHNN and CDR2 SYGAGS (reference sequence). CDR3 size: 13 residues. V shed 2 bases and J 2 bases; nucleotides not matched to a gene: 1.

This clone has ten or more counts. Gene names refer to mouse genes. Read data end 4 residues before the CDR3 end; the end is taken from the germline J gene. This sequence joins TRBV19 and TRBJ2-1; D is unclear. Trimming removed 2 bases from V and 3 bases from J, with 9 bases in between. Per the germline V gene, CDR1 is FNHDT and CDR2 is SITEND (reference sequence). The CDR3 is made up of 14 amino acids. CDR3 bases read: TGTGCCAGCAGTATCCAGGCGGGCTATGCT. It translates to CASSIQAGYA. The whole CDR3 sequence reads CASSIQAGYAEQFF. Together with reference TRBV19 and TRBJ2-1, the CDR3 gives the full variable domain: GGIITQTPKFLIGQEGQKLTLKCQQNFNHDTMYWYRQDSGKGLRLIYYSITENDLQKGDLSEGYDASREKKSSFSLTVTSAQKNEMAVFLCASSIQAGYAEQFFGPGTRLTVL.

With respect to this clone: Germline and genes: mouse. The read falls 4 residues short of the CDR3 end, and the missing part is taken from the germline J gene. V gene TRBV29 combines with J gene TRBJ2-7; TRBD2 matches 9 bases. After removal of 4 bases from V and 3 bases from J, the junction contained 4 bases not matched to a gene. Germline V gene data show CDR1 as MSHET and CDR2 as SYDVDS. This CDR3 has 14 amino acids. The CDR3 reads CASSSPGGGYEQYF. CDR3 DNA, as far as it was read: TGTGCTAGCAGTTCCCCTGGGGGGGGCTAT.

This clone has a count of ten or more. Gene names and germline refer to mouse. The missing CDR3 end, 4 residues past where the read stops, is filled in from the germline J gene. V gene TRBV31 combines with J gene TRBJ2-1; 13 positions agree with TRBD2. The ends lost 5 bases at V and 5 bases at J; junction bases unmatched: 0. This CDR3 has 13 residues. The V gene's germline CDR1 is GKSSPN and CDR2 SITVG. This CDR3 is CAWGTGGDAEQFF. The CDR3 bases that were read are TGTGCCTGGGGGACTGGGGGGGATGCT.

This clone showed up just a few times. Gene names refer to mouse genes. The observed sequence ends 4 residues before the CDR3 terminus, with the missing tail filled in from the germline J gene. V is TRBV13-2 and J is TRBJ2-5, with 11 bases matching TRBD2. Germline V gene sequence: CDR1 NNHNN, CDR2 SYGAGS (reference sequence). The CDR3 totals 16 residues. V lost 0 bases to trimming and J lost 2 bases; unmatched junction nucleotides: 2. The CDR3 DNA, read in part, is TGTGCCAGCGGTGATGCGGGACTGGGGGTCCAAGAC. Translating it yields CASGDAGLGVQD. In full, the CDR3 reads CASGDAGLGVQDTQYF.

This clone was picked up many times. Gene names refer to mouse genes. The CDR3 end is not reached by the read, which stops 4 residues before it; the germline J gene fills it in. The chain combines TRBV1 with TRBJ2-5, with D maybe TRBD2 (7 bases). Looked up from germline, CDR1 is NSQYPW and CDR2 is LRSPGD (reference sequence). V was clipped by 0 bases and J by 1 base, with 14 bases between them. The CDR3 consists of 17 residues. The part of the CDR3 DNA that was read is TGCACCTGCAGTGCAGATCGAGGGGGGCCGTACCAAGAC. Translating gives CTCSADRGGPYQD. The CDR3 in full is CTCSADRGGPYQDTQYF.

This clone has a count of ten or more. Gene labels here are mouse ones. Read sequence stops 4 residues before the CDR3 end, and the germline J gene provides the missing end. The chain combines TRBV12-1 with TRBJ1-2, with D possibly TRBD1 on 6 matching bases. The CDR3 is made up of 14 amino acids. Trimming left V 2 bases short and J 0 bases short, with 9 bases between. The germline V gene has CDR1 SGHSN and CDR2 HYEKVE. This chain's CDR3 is CASSRGQTNSDYTF. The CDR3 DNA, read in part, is TGTGCCAGCTCTCGAGGACAGACAAACTCC.

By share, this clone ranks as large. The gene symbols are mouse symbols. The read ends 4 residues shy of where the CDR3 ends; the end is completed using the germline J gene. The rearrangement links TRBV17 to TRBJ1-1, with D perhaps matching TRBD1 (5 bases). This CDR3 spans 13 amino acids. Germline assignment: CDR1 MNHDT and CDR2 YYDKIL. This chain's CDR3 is CASSRGQWTEVFF. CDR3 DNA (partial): TGTGCTAGCAGTAGAGGACAGTGGACA.

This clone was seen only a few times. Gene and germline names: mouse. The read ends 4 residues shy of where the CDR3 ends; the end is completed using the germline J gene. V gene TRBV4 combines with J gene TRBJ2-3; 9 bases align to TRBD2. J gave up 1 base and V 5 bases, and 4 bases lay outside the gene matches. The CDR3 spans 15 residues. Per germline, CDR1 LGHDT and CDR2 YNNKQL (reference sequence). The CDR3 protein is CASSAWGGGAETLYF. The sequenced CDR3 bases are TGTGCCAGCAGCGCATGGGGGGGCGGTGCAGAA.

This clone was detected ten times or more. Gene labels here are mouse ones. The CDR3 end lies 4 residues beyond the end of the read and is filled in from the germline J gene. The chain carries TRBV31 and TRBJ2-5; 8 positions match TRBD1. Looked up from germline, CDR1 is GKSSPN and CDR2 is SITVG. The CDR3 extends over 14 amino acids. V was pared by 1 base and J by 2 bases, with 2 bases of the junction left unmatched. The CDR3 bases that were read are TGTGCCTGGAGTCCTGGGACAGGCCAAGAC. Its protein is CAWSPGTGQD. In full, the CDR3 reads CAWSPGTGQDTQYF.

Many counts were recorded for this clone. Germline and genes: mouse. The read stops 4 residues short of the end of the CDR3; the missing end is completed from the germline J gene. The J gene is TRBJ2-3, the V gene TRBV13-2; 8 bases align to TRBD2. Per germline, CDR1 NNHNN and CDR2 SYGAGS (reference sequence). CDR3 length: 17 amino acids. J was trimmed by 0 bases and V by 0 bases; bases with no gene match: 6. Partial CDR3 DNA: TGTGCCAGCGGTGATGCTAACTGGGGGACTAGTGCAGAA. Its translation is CASGDANWGTSAE. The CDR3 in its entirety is CASGDANWGTSAETLYF.

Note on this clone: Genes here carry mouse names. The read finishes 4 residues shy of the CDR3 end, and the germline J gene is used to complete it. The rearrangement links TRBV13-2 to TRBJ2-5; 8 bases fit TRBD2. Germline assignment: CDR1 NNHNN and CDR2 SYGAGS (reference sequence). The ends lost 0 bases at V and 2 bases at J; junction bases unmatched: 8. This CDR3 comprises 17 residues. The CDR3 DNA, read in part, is TGTGCCAGCGGTGATGCACGACTGGGGATCCCCCAAGAC. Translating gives CASGDARLGIPQD. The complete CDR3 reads CASGDARLGIPQDTQYF.

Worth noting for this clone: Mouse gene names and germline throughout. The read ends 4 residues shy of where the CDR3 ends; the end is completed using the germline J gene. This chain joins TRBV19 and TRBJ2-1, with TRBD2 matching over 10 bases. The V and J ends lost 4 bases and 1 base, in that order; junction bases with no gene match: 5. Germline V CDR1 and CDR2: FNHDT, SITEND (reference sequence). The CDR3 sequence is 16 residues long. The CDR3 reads CASSPPDWGNYAEQFF. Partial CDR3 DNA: TGTGCCAGCAGTCCCCCGGACTGGGGGAACTATGCT.

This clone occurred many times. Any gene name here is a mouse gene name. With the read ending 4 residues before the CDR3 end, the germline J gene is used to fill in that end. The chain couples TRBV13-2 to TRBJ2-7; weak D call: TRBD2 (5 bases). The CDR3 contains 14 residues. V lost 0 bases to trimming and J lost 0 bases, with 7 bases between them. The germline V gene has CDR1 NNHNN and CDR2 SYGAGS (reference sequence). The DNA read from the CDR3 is TGTGCCAGCGGTGATGTGACTGTCTCCTAT. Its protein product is CASGDVTVSY. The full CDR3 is CASGDVTVSYEQYF.

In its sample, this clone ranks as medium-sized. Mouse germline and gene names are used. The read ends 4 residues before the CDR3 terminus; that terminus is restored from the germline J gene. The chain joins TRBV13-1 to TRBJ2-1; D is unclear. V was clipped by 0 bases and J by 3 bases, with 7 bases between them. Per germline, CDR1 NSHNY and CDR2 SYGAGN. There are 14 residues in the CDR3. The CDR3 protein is CASSDAAVYAEQFF. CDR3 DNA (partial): TGTGCCAGCAGTGATGCAGCAGTCTATGCT.

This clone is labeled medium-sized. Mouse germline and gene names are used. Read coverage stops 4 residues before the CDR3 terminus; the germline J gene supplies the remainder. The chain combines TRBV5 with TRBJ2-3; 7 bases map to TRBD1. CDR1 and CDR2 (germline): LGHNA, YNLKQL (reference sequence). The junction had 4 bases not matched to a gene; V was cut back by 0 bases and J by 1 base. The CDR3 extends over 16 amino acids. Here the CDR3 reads CASSQDSGQRAETLYF. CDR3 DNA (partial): TGTGCCAGCAGCCAAGATTCGGGACAGCGTGCAGAA.

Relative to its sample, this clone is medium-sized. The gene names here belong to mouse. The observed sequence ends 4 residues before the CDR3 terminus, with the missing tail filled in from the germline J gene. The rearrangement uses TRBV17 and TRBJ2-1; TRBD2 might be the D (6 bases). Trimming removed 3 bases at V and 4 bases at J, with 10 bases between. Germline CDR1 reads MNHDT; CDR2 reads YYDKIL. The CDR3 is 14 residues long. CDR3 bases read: TGTGCTAGCAGTAGGGGGACTATTTATGCT. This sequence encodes CASSRGTIYA. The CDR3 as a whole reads CASSRGTIYAEQFF.

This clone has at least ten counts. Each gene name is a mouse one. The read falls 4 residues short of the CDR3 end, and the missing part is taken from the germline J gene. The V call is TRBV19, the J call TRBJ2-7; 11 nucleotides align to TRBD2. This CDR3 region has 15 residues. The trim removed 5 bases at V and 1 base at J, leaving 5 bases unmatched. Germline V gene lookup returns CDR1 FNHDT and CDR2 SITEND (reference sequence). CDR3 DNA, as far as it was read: TGTGCCAGCAGCTCAGGACTGGGGGGTTCCTAT. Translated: CASSSGLGGSY. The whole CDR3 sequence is CASSSGLGGSYEQYF.

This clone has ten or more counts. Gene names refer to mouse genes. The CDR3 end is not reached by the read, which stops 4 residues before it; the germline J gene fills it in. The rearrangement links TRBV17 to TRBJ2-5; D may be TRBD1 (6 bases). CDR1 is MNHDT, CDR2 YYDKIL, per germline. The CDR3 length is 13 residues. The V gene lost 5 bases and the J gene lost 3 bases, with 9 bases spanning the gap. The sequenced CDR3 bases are TGTGCTAGCAGTGAGGGGGAACAAGAC. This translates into CASSEGEQD. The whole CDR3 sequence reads CASSEGEQDTQYF. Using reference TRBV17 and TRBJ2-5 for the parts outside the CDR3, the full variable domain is DTTVKQNPRYKLARVGKPVNLICSQTMNHDTMYWYQKKPNQAPKLLLFYYDKILNREADTFEKFQSSRPNNSFCSLYIGSAGLEYSAMYLCASSEGEQDTQYFGPGTRLLVL.